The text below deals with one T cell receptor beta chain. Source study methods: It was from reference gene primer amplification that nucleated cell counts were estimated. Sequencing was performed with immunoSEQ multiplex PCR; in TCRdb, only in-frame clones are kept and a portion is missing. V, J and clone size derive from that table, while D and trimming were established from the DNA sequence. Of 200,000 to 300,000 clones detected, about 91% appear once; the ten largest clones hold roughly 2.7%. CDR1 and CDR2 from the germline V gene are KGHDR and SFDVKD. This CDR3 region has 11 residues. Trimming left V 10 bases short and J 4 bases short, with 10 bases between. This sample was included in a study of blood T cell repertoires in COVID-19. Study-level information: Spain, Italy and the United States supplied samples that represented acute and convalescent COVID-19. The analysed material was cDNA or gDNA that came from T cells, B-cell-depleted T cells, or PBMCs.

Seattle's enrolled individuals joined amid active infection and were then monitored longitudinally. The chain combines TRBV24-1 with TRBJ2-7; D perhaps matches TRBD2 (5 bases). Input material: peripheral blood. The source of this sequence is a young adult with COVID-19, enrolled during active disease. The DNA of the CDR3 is TGTGCCACAGGAGAGGGATACGAGCAGTACTTC. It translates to CATGEGYEQYF.